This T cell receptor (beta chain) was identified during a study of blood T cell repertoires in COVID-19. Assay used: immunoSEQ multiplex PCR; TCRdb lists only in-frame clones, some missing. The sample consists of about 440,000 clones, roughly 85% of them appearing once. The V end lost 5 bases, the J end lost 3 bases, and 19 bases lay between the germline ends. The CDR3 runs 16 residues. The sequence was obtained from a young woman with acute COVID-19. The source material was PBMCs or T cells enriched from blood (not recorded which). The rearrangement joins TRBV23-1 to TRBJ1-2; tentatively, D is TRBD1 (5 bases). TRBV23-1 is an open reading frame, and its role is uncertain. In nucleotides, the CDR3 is TGCGCCAGCAGTAGACAGAAACGAGGATCCCACTATGGCTACACCTTC. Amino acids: CASSRQKRGSHYGYTF.